Presented here are 27 T cell receptor beta chains from one specimen sequenced in a study of cytomegalovirus exposure and HLA in healthy donors. The PCR employed 60 Vbeta primers together with 13 Jbeta primers. Profiled with immunoSEQ multiplex PCR; TCRdb holds only in-frame clones, not every one. This sample carries fewer than 100,000 clones, with 0.58% going to the ten biggest clones. Sequenced material: PBMCs. The receptor set was obtained from a man aged 45-65 years in good health and CMV-seronegative.

The chain employs TRBV18 and TRBJ1-1; D gene ambiguous. The germline CDR1 and CDR2 sequences are KGHSH and LQKENI. The V gene lost 3 bases and the J gene lost 6 bases, with 14 bases spanning the gap. This CDR3 region has 14 residues. CDR3 protein: CASSPFESGAEAFF. The CDR3 DNA is TGTGCCAGCTCACCTTTCGAGTCGGGTGCTGAAGCTTTCTTT.

The rearrangement joins TRBV9 to TRBJ2-7, with D possibly TRBD2 on 5 matching bases. The CDR3 has 15 residues. CDR1 and CDR2 (germline): SGDLS, YYNGEE. V was clipped by 0 bases and J by 3 bases, with 13 bases between them. This chain's CDR3 is CASSVGGGGLYEQYF. The CDR3 DNA reads TGTGCCAGCAGCGTAGGAGGTGGAGGACTCTACGAGCAGTACTTC.

The chain joins TRBV7-9 to TRBJ2-3; unclear D gene. Germline V gene sequence: CDR1 SEHNR, CDR2 FQNEAQ (reference sequence). CDR3 size: 13 residues. The V and J ends lost 2 bases and 1 base respectively, with 4 bases between them. The CDR3 nucleotides are TGTGCCAGCAGCTTAATCGGCACAGATACGCAGTATTTT. It codes for CASSLIGTDTQYF.

V usage is TRBV5-5 and J usage is TRBJ1-3; D is perhaps TRBD1 (5 bases). Per germline, CDR1 SGHKS and CDR2 YYEKEE (reference sequence). The length of the CDR3 is 14 residues. Between the trimmed V and J ends, which lost 0 bases and 2 bases, there was a span of 6 bases. Here the CDR3 DNA reads TGTGCCAGCAGCTTGGGGGGCCCTGGAAACACCATATATTTT. Its translation is CASSLGGPGNTIYF.

V is TRBV28 and J is TRBJ2-2, with D possibly TRBD1 on 6 matching bases. CDR3 length equals 15 residues. The germline V gene has CDR1 MDHEN and CDR2 SYDVKM. V gave up 6 bases and J gave up 5 bases, with 16 bases separating them. Written as DNA, the CDR3 is TGTGCCAGCAGCCCCCCCGGACAGCTGACCGGGGAGCTGTTTTTT. Amino acids: CASSPPGQLTGELFF. Looking up the rest from reference TRBV28 and TRBJ2-2 gives the full variable domain: DVKVTQSSRYLVKRTGEKVFLECVQDMDHENMFWYRQDPGLGLRLIYFSYDVKMKEKGDIPEGYSVSREKKERFSLILESASTNQTSMYLCASSPPGQLTGELFFGEGSRLTVL.

To note about this clone: Within the sample, other DNA sequences also encode this same CDR3. This chain links TRBV5-1 with TRBJ2-7, with TRBD1 matching over 7 bases. CDR1 is SGHRS and CDR2 is YFSETQ in the germline V gene. The CDR3 consists of 15 residues. Trimming at V came to 1 base and at J to 1 base, leaving 5 bases not matched to a gene. The CDR3 reads CASSLNRDSSYEQYF. CDR3 DNA: TGCGCCAGCAGCTTGAACCGGGACAGTTCCTACGAGCAGTACTTC.

J is TRBJ2-1 and V is TRBV27; 13 bases fit TRBD2. Trimming removed 6 bases from V and 10 bases from J; junction bases left unmatched: 15. Germline values: CDR1 MNHEY, CDR2 SMNVEV (reference sequence). The length of the CDR3 is 17 residues. The CDR3 sequence is CASSPTSGGLSPWEQFF. CDR3 nucleotides: TGTGCCAGCAGCCCGACTAGCGGGGGGCTCTCCCCCTGGGAGCAGTTCTTC.

The chain uses TRBV7-2 and TRBJ1-5; D is unclear. CDR1 and CDR2 (germline): SGHTA, FQGNSA. Deletions cut 2 bases from V and 2 bases from J, with 4 bases between. The CDR3 loop spans 13 amino acids. The CDR3 sequence is CASSLSGNQPQHF. In DNA, the CDR3 is TGTGCCAGCAGCTTATCGGGCAATCAGCCCCAGCATTTT.

The chain employs TRBV5-1 and TRBJ2-7; 7 nucleotides line up with TRBD1. This CDR3 is built from 15 residues. CDR1 SGHRS and CDR2 YFSETQ come from the germline V gene. V shed 2 bases and J 2 bases; nucleotides not matched to a gene: 7. Here the CDR3 DNA reads TGCGCCAGCAGCTTCATTCCCGGGACAGCCTACGAGCAGTACTTC. Protein sequence: CASSFIPGTAYEQYF.

J is TRBJ1-4 and V is TRBV6-6; TRBD1 aligns across 8 bases. Germline V gives CDR1 MNHNY, CDR2 SVGAGI (reference sequence). With 4 bases clipped from V and 8 bases from J, the junction kept 9 bases outside the gene matches. CDR3 length: 15 residues. DNA of the CDR3: TGTGCCAGCAGTTCTAATGGACAGGGCTGGGAAAAACTGTTTTTT. Its translation: CASSSNGQGWEKLFF.

Points on this clone: This specimen includes other DNA sequences encoding the same CDR3. V usage is TRBV27 and J usage is TRBJ1-4; perhaps TRBD1 as D (5 bases). Germline CDR1 reads MNHEY; CDR2 reads SMNVEV (reference sequence). CDR3 size: 13 residues. V lost 0 bases, J lost 8 bases, and 7 bases lay in between. DNA for the CDR3: TGTGCCAGCAGTTTATCAAGGGGAGAAAAACTGTTTTTT. Translating it yields CASSLSRGEKLFF.

CDR3 nucleotides: TGTGCTAGTGGTCACTCGAGCGGGGGTAGAGCGGATACGCAGTATTTT. Amino acids: CASGHSSGGRADTQYF. V and J are TRBV12-5 and TRBJ2-3; 8 positions match TRBD2. CDR1 LGHNT and CDR2 FRNRAP come from the germline V gene. CDR3 length equals 16 residues. V gave up 5 bases and J gave up 6 bases; unmatched junction bases: 13.

The chain's CDR3 is CASSVQGWRETQYF. The CDR3 nucleotides are TGTGCCAGCAGCGTACAGGGGTGGCGGGAGACCCAGTACTTC. The V and J genes are TRBV9 and TRBJ2-5, with a possible D match to TRBD1 (6 bases). Germline V gene sequence: CDR1 SGDLS, CDR2 YYNGEE. The ends were cut back, 1 base at V and 5 bases at J, with 12 bases in the middle. CDR3 length: 14 residues. The whole variable domain, filled in from reference TRBV9 and TRBJ2-5, reads DSGVTQTPKHLITATGQRVTLRCSPRSGDLSVYWYQQSLDQGLQFLIQYYNGEERAKGNILERFSAQQFPDLHSELNLSSLELGDSALYFCASSVQGWRETQYFGPGTRLLVL.

This sequence joins TRBV27 and TRBJ1-5, with D possibly matching TRBD1 (5 bases). There are 16 residues in the CDR3. V was trimmed by 3 bases and J by 5 bases, leaving 17 bases between them. From germline, CDR1 is MNHEY and CDR2 SMNVEV (reference sequence). The CDR3 DNA reads as TGTGCCAGCAGTTTCGGGACTAACTTACGGGATCAGCCCCAGCATTTT. Protein product: CASSFGTNLRDQPQHF.

The rearrangement joins TRBV7-2 to TRBJ1-2, with D possibly matching TRBD1 (5 bases). The V end lost 4 bases, the J end lost 7 bases, and 13 bases lay between the germline ends. CDR3 length equals 13 residues. The germline V gene has CDR1 SGHTA and CDR2 FQGNSA. The CDR3 is CASSSRTWGGYTF. CDR3 sequence (DNA): TGTGCCAGCAGCTCCCGGACATGGGGTGGCTACACCTTC.

The rearrangement uses TRBV6-4 and TRBJ1-1; a weak D match, TRBD1 (5 bases). V lost 5 bases to trimming and J lost 4 bases, with 26 bases between them. The CDR3 covers 18 residues. Per the germline V gene, CDR1 is MRHNA and CDR2 is SNTAGT. The CDR3 loop reads CASSPWGRADILSTEAFF. In DNA, the CDR3 is TGTGCCAGCAGTCCATGGGGCAGGGCTGATATCTTGAGCACTGAAGCTTTCTTT.

The CDR3: CASSFTGLAGYEQYF. In nucleotides, the CDR3 is TGTGCCAGCAGTTTCACGGGACTAGCGGGCTACGAGCAGTACTTC. The rearrangement joins TRBV6-5 to TRBJ2-7; 12 bases are shared with TRBD2. CDR3 length: 15 residues. The germline CDR1 and CDR2 sequences are MNHEY and SVGAGI. V dropped 4 bases and J dropped 3; count of bases not matched to a gene: 4.

For the CDR3, the DNA is TGCGCCAGCAGCCTCCGGGACCCCCAAGAGGGAGGGAGTCCCTACGAGCAGTACTTC. Translation gives CASSLRDPQEGGSPYEQYF. V usage is TRBV4-1 and J usage is TRBJ2-7; 7 nucleotides agree with TRBD2. Germline V gene lookup returns CDR1 MGHRA and CDR2 YSYEKL. Trimming removed 4 bases from V and 2 bases from J; junction bases left unmatched: 20. This CDR3 is built from 19 residues.

J is TRBJ2-7 and V is TRBV6-1; TRBD2 might be the D (6 bases). In germline, CDR1 is MNHNS, CDR2 SASEGT. Deletions cut 8 bases from V and 3 bases from J, with 14 bases between. This CDR3 has 13 amino acids. The CDR3 DNA sequence: TGTGCCAGCGAGGCGGGAAAAGACTACGAGCAGTACTTC. This translates into CASEAGKDYEQYF.

The chain combines TRBV5-6 with TRBJ1-3; D is possibly TRBD1 (5 bases). Germline CDR1 SGHDT, CDR2 YYEEEE. The CDR3 runs 14 residues. The V end was cut by 1 base, the J end by 4 bases, with 9 bases between. CDR3 bases: TGTGCCAGCAGCTTGAGGGGTCCAGGAAACACCATATATTTT. Translated, it gives CASSLRGPGNTIYF.

The J gene is TRBJ2-3, the V gene TRBV5-1; the D gene is possibly TRBD2 (5 bases). Per the germline V gene, CDR1 is SGHRS and CDR2 is YFSETQ. V was cut by 4 bases and J by 6 bases, with 15 bases left in between. The CDR3 loop spans 14 amino acids. CDR3 bases: TGCGCCAGCAGCCCGTACCCTAGCTTCGATACGCAGTATTTT. Protein: CASSPYPSFDTQYF.

The V call is TRBV29-1, the J call TRBJ2-3; 8 bases match TRBD1. Per germline, CDR1 SQVTM and CDR2 ANQGSEA. Unmatched junction bases numbered 4, after V lost 1 base and J lost 4 bases. The CDR3 has 14 amino acids. This CDR3 is CSVEARTGPDTQYF. CDR3 sequence (DNA): TGCAGCGTTGAAGCCCGGACAGGGCCAGATACGCAGTATTTT.

This chain links TRBV9 with TRBJ2-3, with 9 bases aligning to TRBD2. Per germline, CDR1 SGDLS and CDR2 YYNGEE. J was trimmed by 4 bases and V by 0 bases; bases with no gene match: 3. The CDR3 covers 15 residues. The CDR3 sequence is CASSVGGGASDTQYF. The CDR3 bases are TGTGCCAGCAGCGTAGGCGGGGGGGCCTCAGATACGCAGTATTTT.

This chain joins TRBV11-2 and TRBJ2-7; 7 nucleotides match TRBD1. The CDR3 runs to 14 residues. Germline values: CDR1 SGHAT, CDR2 FQNNGV. The J segment lost 0 bases and the V segment lost 5 bases, leaving 4 bases of the junction unmatched. CDR3 bases: TGTGCCAGCAGCCCGGGGACAGTCTCCTACGAGCAGTACTTC. Its translation is CASSPGTVSYEQYF.

The chain carries TRBV28 and TRBJ1-1, with a tentative D call TRBD1 (5 bases). The CDR3 is made up of 15 amino acids. The V gene lost 7 bases and the J gene lost 3 bases, with 18 bases spanning the gap. Germline V gene sequence: CDR1 MDHEN, CDR2 SYDVKM. The CDR3 coding sequence is TGTGCCAGCATACCCCTAGGGGAGGGGTACACTGAAGCTTTCTTT. Encoded protein: CASIPLGEGYTEAFF.

The chain combines TRBV28 with TRBJ2-1; possible D gene TRBD2, 5 bases. The germline V gene has CDR1 MDHEN and CDR2 SYDVKM. Trimming left V 6 bases short and J 0 bases short, with 15 bases between. CDR3 length: 16 residues. This CDR3 is CASRTPDTSSYNEQFF. CDR3 nucleotides: TGTGCCAGCAGGACCCCGGATACTAGCTCCTACAATGAGCAGTTCTTC.

The gene calls are TRBV14 and TRBJ1-3, with D possibly TRBD1 on 5 matching bases. The CDR3 length is 14 residues. Trimming shortened V by 4 bases and J by 1 base, and 8 bases separated the two germline ends. CDR1 and CDR2 (germline): SGHDN, FVKESK. CDR3 sequence (DNA): TGTGCCAGCAGCCTCCGGACATCTGGAAACACCATATATTTT. It specifies CASSLRTSGNTIYF.